The 6 T cell receptor beta chains in this list originate from one sample, sequenced in a study of neurological immune-mediated disorders (dated by TCRdb to the late 2010s). Libraries were prepared through 5' RACE. Sequencing relied on an Illumina HiSeq 2500. TCRdb's own reprocessing of the public reads used fastp at Q25 and MiXCR and kept productive beta chains. Rows with a matching CDR3 protein are joined into one entry that keeps the most common DNA and genes. The sample table holds tens of thousands of distinct CDR3 sequences, of which 5% to 6% were seen once. 2.2% of the sample is in the top ten clones. Sequenced sample: PBMCs. The receptors shown here come from a woman aged 30 to 39 with multiple sclerosis.

There are a few counts of this clonotype. J is TRBJ2-7 and V is TRBV15; 8 nucleotides match TRBD1. The CDR3 runs to 14 residues. From germline, CDR1 is LNHNV and CDR2 YYDKDF (reference sequence). The trim removed 5 bases at V and 6 bases at J, leaving 9 bases unmatched. In nucleotides, the CDR3 is TGTGCCACCAGCGTACGCAAGACAGGGGTCGAGCAGTACTTC. Translation: CATSVRKTGVEQYF.

In its sample, this clonotype was seen many times. The chain joins TRBV2 to TRBJ2-1; D gene ambiguous. Trimming cost V 5 bases and J 3 bases, with 8 bases left between them. In germline, CDR1 is SNHLY, CDR2 FYNNEI. There are 13 residues in the CDR3. The CDR3 DNA sequence: TGTGCCAGCAGTACCGAGAGCTACAATGAGCAGTTCTTC. This sequence encodes CASSTESYNEQFF.

V is TRBV12-5 and J is TRBJ2-2; D possibly corresponds to TRBD1 (6 bases). V was trimmed by 5 bases and J by 7 bases, leaving 17 bases between them. Germline V CDR1 and CDR2: LGHNT, FRNRAP. The CDR3 is 15 residues long. CDR3 DNA: TGTGCTAGTGGTCGAGTCGGACAGCCGGGCGGGGAGCTGTTTTTT. It translates to CASGRVGQPGGELFF.

In this sample, this clonotype turned up many times. This chain joins TRBV5-1 and TRBJ2-3, with 7 bases matching TRBD2. V lost 1 base and J lost 4; bases outside the gene matches: 6. Germline loops: CDR1 SGHRS, CDR2 YFSETQ. The CDR3 loop spans 15 amino acids. The CDR3 DNA sequence: TGCGCCAGCAGCTTGTTACGGGGAGGGGCAGATACGCAGTATTTT. Encoded protein: CASSLLRGGADTQYF. Full variable domain (rest looked up from reference TRBV5-1 and TRBJ2-3): KAGVTQTPRYLIKTRGQQVTLSCSPISGHRSVSWYQQTPGQGLQFLFEYFSETQRNKGNFPGRFSGRQFSNSRSEMNVSTLELGDSALYLCASSLLRGGADTQYFGPGTRLTVL.

This clonotype was detected ten times or more. The rearrangement links TRBV20-1 to TRBJ2-5, with TRBD2 identical over 10 bases. Germline V CDR1 and CDR2: DFQATT, SNEGSKA (reference sequence). V trimming: 6 bases; J trimming: 4 bases; junction bases outside the gene matches: 11. The CDR3 runs to 15 residues. As DNA, the CDR3 is TGCAGTGCGCAGGAGGTAGCGGGAGGAGGAGAGACCCAGTACTTC. Residues: CSAQEVAGGGETQYF.

The sample holds a few counts of this clonotype. With a much larger clone just one base away, this may be a read error. The chain employs TRBV10-3 and TRBJ1-6; D call uncertain. This CDR3 spans 13 amino acids. Germline values: CDR1 ENHRY, CDR2 SYGVKD. The CDR3 DNA reads TGTGCGTCCACCCCCGGAACCAATTCACACCTCCACTTT. Translation: CASTPGTNSHLHF.